The 26 T cell receptor beta chains below were found in one sample sequenced in a study of cytomegalovirus exposure and HLA in healthy donors. Researchers ran the PCR with 60 Vbeta and 13 Jbeta primers. Some clones are missing from TCRdb's copy, which holds only in-frame ones; the method was immunoSEQ multiplex PCR. The sample carries about 63,000 clones, approximately 71% recorded once. The specimen sequenced was PBMCs. The receptors shown here come from a man between 50 and 59 years old in good health and CMV-seropositive.

The CDR3 reads CASTSDRTNEKLFF. CDR3 coding DNA: TGCGCCAGCACCTCGGACAGGACCAATGAAAAACTGTTTTTT. The J gene is TRBJ1-4, the V gene TRBV5-1; 7 nucleotides line up with TRBD1. This CDR3 has 14 amino acids. V lost 6 bases and J lost 5; bases outside the gene matches: 7. Per the germline V gene, CDR1 is SGHRS and CDR2 is YFSETQ.

This clone was found many times. V usage is TRBV27 and J usage is TRBJ1-2, with a weak D call TRBD1 (5 bases). Deletions cut 5 bases from V and 5 bases from J, with 15 bases between. The CDR3 loop spans 14 amino acids. CDR1 and CDR2 (germline): MNHEY, SMNVEV (reference sequence). CDR3 loop: CASSPRTRLYGYTF. The DNA of the CDR3 is TGTGCCAGCAGTCCCCGGACACGTCTATATGGCTACACCTTC.

The V gene is TRBV6-1, the J gene TRBJ2-7; TRBD2 might be the D (5 bases). The CDR3 covers 14 residues. Trimming left V 1 base short and J 3 bases short, with 10 bases between. Germline CDR1 MNHNS, CDR2 SASEGT. CDR3 region: CASSEVAGRYEQYF. The CDR3 nucleotides are TGTGCCAGCAGTGAAGTCGCGGGCCGCTACGAGCAGTACTTC.

The chain links TRBV5-4 to TRBJ1-3; D remains unclear. V shed 0 bases and J shed 4 bases, with 8 bases lying between them. CDR1 SGHNT and CDR2 YYREEE come from the germline V gene (reference sequence). CDR3 size: 14 residues. CDR3 bases: TGTGCCAGCAGCTTGGGCCAGGTCGGAAACACCATATATTTT. It codes for CASSLGQVGNTIYF.

The CDR3 spells CASSYRGTDTQYF. CDR3 nucleotide sequence: TGTGCCAGCAGTTACAGAGGCACAGATACGCAGTATTTT. The chain combines TRBV6-6 with TRBJ2-3; D call uncertain. The CDR3 is made up of 13 amino acids. V lost 2 bases, J lost 1 base, and 4 bases lay in between. CDR1 and CDR2 (germline): MNHNY, SVGAGI (reference sequence).

The rearrangement uses TRBV9 and TRBJ2-7; tentatively, D is TRBD1 (6 bases). CDR1 is SGDLS and CDR2 is YYNGEE in the germline V gene. With 0 bases removed from V and 0 bases from J, the gap between germline ends came to 10 bases. The CDR3 totals 15 residues. This CDR3 is CASSVGDTPSYEQYF. CDR3 coding DNA: TGTGCCAGCAGCGTAGGGGACACCCCCTCCTACGAGCAGTACTTC.

This rearrangement joins TRBV5-1 to TRBJ1-4; 7 positions agree with TRBD1. The CDR3 runs 15 residues. From germline, CDR1 is SGHRS and CDR2 YFSETQ. V was clipped by 0 bases and J by 4 bases; unmatched bases: 3. CDR3 loop: CASSLGGQFNEKLFF. In nucleotides, the CDR3 is TGCGCCAGCAGCTTGGGGGGACAGTTTAATGAAAAACTGTTTTTT.

The J gene is TRBJ2-3, the V gene TRBV7-3; 8 bases map to TRBD2. The CDR3 has 17 residues. J gave up 4 bases and V 1 base, and 10 bases lay outside the gene matches. Germline V gives CDR1 SGHTA, CDR2 FQGTGA. The DNA for the CDR3 is TGTGCCAGCAGCTTAAGTGGTAGCGGGACTTTCGCAGATACGCAGTATTTT. It translates to CASSLSGSGTFADTQYF.

This rearrangement joins TRBV5-1 to TRBJ2-2; TRBD2 agrees at 13 bases. V lost 3 bases and J lost 0; bases outside the gene matches: 11. The length of the CDR3 is 20 residues. Germline values: CDR1 SGHRS, CDR2 YFSETQ. CDR3 sequence: CASSSGFGLAGAANTGELFF. The CDR3 DNA reads TGCGCCAGCAGCTCGGGCTTCGGACTAGCGGGGGCCGCGAACACCGGGGAGCTGTTTTTT.

This chain uses TRBV10-2 with TRBJ2-2, with 10 bases fitting TRBD1. The length of the CDR3 is 17 residues. In germline, CDR1 is WSHSY, CDR2 SAAADI. V lost 3 bases, J lost 6 bases, and 10 bases stayed unmatched. The CDR3 region is CASSERMGQGMAGELFF. CDR3 coding DNA: TGCGCCAGCAGTGAAAGAATGGGACAGGGGATGGCCGGGGAGCTGTTTTTT.

This chain connects TRBV28 to TRBJ2-7; 9 positions agree with TRBD1. J gave up 6 bases and V 6 bases, and 15 bases lay outside the gene matches. Per germline, CDR1 MDHEN and CDR2 SYDVKM. The length of the CDR3 is 16 residues. The CDR3 reads CASSLPGTGSVGEQYF. The CDR3 DNA reads as TGTGCCAGCAGCCTCCCGGGGACAGGGTCGGTTGGCGAGCAGTACTTC. Full variable domain (missing parts from reference TRBV28 and TRBJ2-7): DVKVTQSSRYLVKRTGEKVFLECVQDMDHENMFWYRQDPGLGLRLIYFSYDVKMKEKGDIPEGYSVSREKKERFSLILESASTNQTSMYLCASSLPGTGSVGEQYFGPGTRLTVT.

The chain is built from TRBV5-6 and TRBJ1-4; TRBD1 agrees at 12 bases. This CDR3 has 16 amino acids. CDR1 and CDR2 (germline): SGHDT, YYEEEE. J was trimmed by 4 bases and V by 4 bases; bases with no gene match: 5. CDR3 in amino acids: CASSRGQGANNEKLFF. Written as DNA, the CDR3 is TGTGCCAGCAGCAGGGGACAGGGGGCTAATAATGAAAAACTGTTTTTT.

This clone was counted between two and nine times. The chain employs TRBV6-5 and TRBJ2-7, with 9 bases identical to TRBD1. V was pared by 2 bases and J by 3 bases, with 5 bases of the junction left unmatched. Germline V gives CDR1 MNHEY, CDR2 SVGAGI. The CDR3 is 15 residues long. CDR3 bases: TGTGCCAGCAGTTACAGAGTGACAGGGGGCTACGAGCAGTACTTC. Translated: CASSYRVTGGYEQYF.

V gene TRBV10-3 combines with J gene TRBJ1-1, with 10 bases that match TRBD1. The CDR3 has 18 amino acids. The germline V gene has CDR1 ENHRY and CDR2 SYGVKD. V was pared by 6 bases and J by 0 bases, with 13 bases of the junction left unmatched. In DNA form, the CDR3 reads TGTGCCATCAGGGCCGGGACAGGGGAACGGACTATGAACACTGAAGCTTTCTTT. Its translation is CAIRAGTGERTMNTEAFF.

This clone was detected a few times. This sequence joins TRBV6-1 and TRBJ2-5; 9 bases line up with TRBD2. J gave up 4 bases and V 6 bases, and 9 bases lay outside the gene matches. Germline V gives CDR1 MNHNS, CDR2 SASEGT. The CDR3 length is 15 residues. CDR3 sequence reads: CASSPKTSGRETQYF. Here the CDR3 DNA reads TGTGCCAGCAGCCCCAAGACTAGCGGCCGAGAGACCCAGTACTTC.

V gene TRBV4-1 combines with J gene TRBJ2-2; D unclear. CDR1 is MGHRA, CDR2 YSYEKL, per germline. The CDR3 is 12 amino acids. V lost 1 base to trimming and J lost 6 bases, with 3 bases between them. The chain's CDR3 is CASSQVAGELFF. In DNA, the CDR3 is TGCGCCAGCAGCCAAGTAGCCGGGGAGCTGTTTTTT.

The CDR3 DNA reads TGCGCCAGCAGCTTGCGGGACAGGGACCAAGAGACCCAGTACTTC. It translates to CASSLRDRDQETQYF. The chain couples TRBV5-1 to TRBJ2-5; 9 nucleotides line up with TRBD1. The CDR3 sequence is 15 residues long. From germline, CDR1 is SGHRS and CDR2 YFSETQ. Losses at the gene ends were 1 base for V and 0 bases for J; bases not matched to a gene: 1.

In the case of this clone: A far larger clone lies a single base away; this is likely a read error. This chain links TRBV4-3 with TRBJ1-1; D is unresolved. CDR3 length: 13 amino acids. The germline V gene has CDR1 LGHNA and CDR2 YSLEER. V was shortened by 5 bases and J by 1 base, with 8 bases between the two germline ends. This CDR3 is CASSASRNTEAFF. The CDR3 DNA follows: TGCGCCAGCAGCGCCTCGAGGAACACTGAAGCTTTCTTT.

This clone was seen a few times. The chain combines TRBV29-1 with TRBJ2-3; TRBD2 matches at 12 bases. The CDR3 has 17 amino acids. Unmatched junction bases numbered 4, after V lost 0 bases and J lost 0 bases. Germline CDR1 and CDR2: SQVTM and ANQGSEA. The DNA of the CDR3 is TGCAGCGTTGAAGATCCGGGGACTAGCGGGAGCACAGATACGCAGTATTTT. Protein sequence: CSVEDPGTSGSTDTQYF.

This chain links TRBV9 with TRBJ1-3; 7 bases line up with TRBD1. Germline V gives CDR1 SGDLS, CDR2 YYNGEE. The trim removed 4 bases at V and 3 bases at J, leaving 7 bases unmatched. The CDR3 is made up of 15 amino acids. The CDR3 region is CASSIEGARGNTIYF. In DNA, the CDR3 is TGTGCCAGCAGCATAGAGGGGGCGCGTGGAAACACCATATATTTT.

The rearrangement uses TRBV4-3 and TRBJ1-1; possibly TRBD1 for D (5 bases). From germline, CDR1 is LGHNA and CDR2 YSLEER. This CDR3 is 14 amino acids long. Trimming left V 6 bases short and J 4 bases short, with 15 bases between. The CDR3 region is CASSQSREGTEAFF. The CDR3 DNA sequence: TGCGCCAGCAGTCAAAGCAGGGAGGGCACTGAAGCTTTCTTT.

The chain couples TRBV19 to TRBJ1-2, with D perhaps TRBD1 (5 bases). This CDR3 is built from 16 residues. With 5 bases removed from V and 1 base from J, the gap between germline ends came to 17 bases. The germline V gene encodes CDR1 LNHDA and CDR2 SQIVND (reference sequence). CDR3 nucleotides: TGTGCCAGTAGTCTCGACCGGGACTCGTATAACTATGGCTACACCTTC. Translation gives CASSLDRDSYNYGYTF. The full variable domain, in which reference TRBV19 and TRBJ1-2 provide the parts outside the CDR3, is DGGITQSPKYLFRKEGQNVTLSCEQNLNHDAMYWYRQDPGQGLRLIYYSQIVNDFQKGDIAEGYSVSREKKESFPLTVTSAQKNPTAFYLCASSLDRDSYNYGYTFGSGTRLTVV.

The chain links TRBV7-6 to TRBJ2-3, with 9 bases aligning to TRBD2. The CDR3 loop spans 17 amino acids. CDR1 is SGHVS and CDR2 is FNYEAQ in the germline V gene. Trimming at V came to 1 base and at J to 6 bases, leaving 11 bases not matched to a gene. As DNA, the CDR3 is TGTGCCAGCAGCTTAGTCCCAGCGGGAGGTTTGACGGATACGCAGTATTTT. It yields the protein CASSLVPAGGLTDTQYF. The full variable domain, in which reference TRBV7-6 and TRBJ2-3 provide the parts outside the CDR3, is GAGVSQSPRYKVTKRGQDVALRCDPISGHVSLYWYRQALGQGPEFLTYFNYEAQQDKSGLPNDRFSAERPEGSISTLTIQRTEQRDSAMYRCASSLVPAGGLTDTQYFGPGTRLTVL.

The chain has TRBV5-1 and TRBJ1-1; weak D call: TRBD1 (5 bases). The V and J ends lost 4 bases and 5 bases respectively, with 18 bases between them. Looked up from germline, CDR1 is SGHRS and CDR2 is YFSETQ. CDR3 length: 15 residues. CDR3 nucleotides: TGCGCCAGCAGCCCAAGGGGCATAAGAGAGACTGAAGCTTTCTTT. Residues: CASSPRGIRETEAFF.

The J gene is TRBJ2-7, the V gene TRBV5-6; D unclear. Trimming left V 3 bases short and J 3 bases short, with 4 bases between. CDR1 and CDR2 from the germline V gene are SGHDT and YYEEEE. The CDR3 covers 11 residues. The CDR3 reads CASSSRYEQYF. In DNA form, the CDR3 reads TGTGCCAGCAGCTCGCGCTACGAGCAGTACTTC.

CDR3 DNA: TGTGCCAGCAGCGCGACCACACAGGGCCTCCACTATGGCTACACCTTC. Its translation: CASSATTQGLHYGYTF. The rearrangement uses TRBV9 and TRBJ1-2, with a weak D call TRBD1 (6 bases). This CDR3 has 16 amino acids. V dropped 3 bases and J dropped 3 bases, with 18 bases sitting between them. Germline values: CDR1 SGDLS, CDR2 YYNGEE.